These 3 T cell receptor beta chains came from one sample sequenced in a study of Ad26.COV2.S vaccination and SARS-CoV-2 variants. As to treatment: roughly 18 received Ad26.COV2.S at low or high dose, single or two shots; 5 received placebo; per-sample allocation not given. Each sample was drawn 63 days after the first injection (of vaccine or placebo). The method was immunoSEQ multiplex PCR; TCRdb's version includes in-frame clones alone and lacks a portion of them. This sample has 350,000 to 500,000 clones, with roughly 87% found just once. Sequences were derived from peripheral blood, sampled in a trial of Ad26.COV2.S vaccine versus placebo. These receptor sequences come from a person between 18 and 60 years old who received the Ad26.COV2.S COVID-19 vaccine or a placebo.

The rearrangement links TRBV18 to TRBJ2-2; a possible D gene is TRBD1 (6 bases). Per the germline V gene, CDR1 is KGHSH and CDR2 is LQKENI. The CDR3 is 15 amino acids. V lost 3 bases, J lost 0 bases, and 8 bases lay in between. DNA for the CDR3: TGTGCCAGCTCACCCTACAGGGCGAACACCGGGGAGCTGTTTTTT. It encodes CASSPYRANTGELFF. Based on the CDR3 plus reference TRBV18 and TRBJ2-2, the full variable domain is NAGVMQNPRHLVRRRGQEARLRCSPMKGHSHVYWYRQLPEEGLKFMVYLQKENIIDESGMPKERFSAEFPKEGPSILRIQQVVRGDSAAYFCASSPYRANTGELFFGEGSRLTVL.

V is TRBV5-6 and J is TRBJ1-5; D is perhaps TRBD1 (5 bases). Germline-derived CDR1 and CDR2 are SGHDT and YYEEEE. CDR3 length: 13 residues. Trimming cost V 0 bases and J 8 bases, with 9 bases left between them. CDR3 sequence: CASSLAGFKPQHF. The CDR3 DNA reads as TGTGCCAGCAGCTTGGCAGGGTTCAAGCCCCAGCATTTT.

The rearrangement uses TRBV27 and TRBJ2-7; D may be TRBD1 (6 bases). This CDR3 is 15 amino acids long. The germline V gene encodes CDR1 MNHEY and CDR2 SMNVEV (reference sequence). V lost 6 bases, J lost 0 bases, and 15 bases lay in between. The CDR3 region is CASRTGQLSSYEQYF. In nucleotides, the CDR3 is TGTGCCAGCAGGACCGGACAGTTGAGCTCCTACGAGCAGTACTTC.